This TCR beta chain was identified in a study of CD8 T cells in Susac syndrome. The J segment lost 1 base and the V segment lost 4 bases, leaving 18 bases of the junction unmatched. This CDR3 is 22 amino acids long. Per germline, CDR1 SGDLS and CDR2 YYNGEE. After extraction with the RNeasy kit, about 0.45 to 1 ug of the RNA was reverse transcribed using random hexamers. Amplification of TCR beta CDR3 used immunoSEQ multiplex PCR across 54 Vbeta and 13 Jbeta. Each CDR3 protein is one row after TCRdb ran MiXCR on the immunoSEQ multiplex PCR reads. The sample yields some 210,000 distinct CDR3 sequences, approximately 94% seen once. Sequencing of TCR beta was performed on blood CD8+ and CD4+ T cells. Negative isolation was used for CD8+ and CD4+ T cells and FACS enrichment for TEMRA cells.

This sequence originates from a human donor with Susac syndrome. The V call is TRBV9, the J call TRBJ2-1, with 15 bases matching TRBD2. Sequenced material: CD4+ T cells from PBMCs. CDR3 region: CASSTGLAGGPKTPGSYNEQFF. CDR3 nucleotide sequence: TGTGCCAGCAGCACAGGACTAGCGGGGGGGCCTAAGACCCCTGGGTCCTACAATGAGCAGTTCTTC.